The clone carrying this T cell receptor (beta chain) was observed many times. This specimen belongs to a study of T-cell reconstitution after alpha-beta-depleted transplantation in children. The CDR3 sequence is 16 residues long. Germline V CDR1 and CDR2: MNHEY, SMNVEV (reference sequence). V lost 4 bases and J lost 3, with 19 bases in between. Researchers prepared the TCRbeta library using unique molecular identifiers, the study reports. TCRdb ran MiXCR on the PCR reads and lists one entry per CDR3 protein. The profile shows approximately 490,000 distinct CDR3 sequences, approximately 13% of them singletons.

V and J are TRBV27 and TRBJ2-7; TRBD1 or TRBD2 may be the D gene (6 bases each). The TCR was taken from a human donor who donated a stem cell graft to a child with combined immunodeficiency. The source was PBMCs from the stem cell graft donor, collected from the stem cell graft. The DNA for the CDR3 is TGTGCCAGCAGTTCCCCCCGGGGGCAGGGGAACTACGAGCAGTACTTC. This encodes CASSSPRGQGNYEQYF.